Listed here are 7 T cell receptor beta chains from one sample, sequenced in a study of identical twins. TCRdb recomputed calls from the 5' RACE reads with MiXCR, one row per CDR3 protein. The profile shows 210,000 or so distinct CDR3 sequences, roughly 7.5% of them singletons. Separately, the same data were catalogued under a study of yellow fever vaccine responses in identical twins.

The sample taken for sequencing was memory (CD45RO+) T cells sorted from blood. These receptor sequences come from a woman aged 18 to 35 in good health.

This clonotype was seen a handful of times. This sequence joins TRBV5-6 and TRBJ2-3; weak D call: TRBD2 (7 bases). CDR1 and CDR2 (germline): SGHDT, YYEEEE. This CDR3 is 17 amino acids long. The ends were cut back, 4 bases at V and 1 base at J, with 19 bases in the middle. The CDR3 loop is CASSPLGGGLGTDTQYF. DNA of the CDR3: TGTGCCAGCAGCCCCCTGGGCGGGGGCCTTGGCACAGATACGCAGTATTTT.

The CDR3 bases are TGTGCCAGCACTACTAGCGGGAGAAACGAGCAGTACTTC. Translated, it gives CASTTSGRNEQYF. The chain carries TRBV6-2 or TRBV6-3 and TRBJ2-7; 11 nucleotides match TRBD2. The CDR3 covers 13 residues. Per germline, CDR1 MNHEY and CDR2 SVGEGT. With 7 bases clipped from V and 5 bases from J, the junction kept 4 bases outside the gene matches.

CDR3 sequence: CASSPGLAGVYAGELFF. The CDR3 DNA is TGTGCCAGCAGCCCGGGACTAGCGGGAGTCTACGCCGGGGAGCTGTTTTTT. This chain links TRBV11-2 with TRBJ2-2, with TRBD2 matching over 14 bases. With 5 bases clipped from V and 6 bases from J, the junction kept 8 bases outside the gene matches. This CDR3 spans 17 amino acids. Germline V gives CDR1 SGHAT, CDR2 FQNNGV.

This clonotype showed up just a few times. The V call is TRBV4-2, the J call TRBJ2-4; D call uncertain. V lost 0 bases and J lost 0, with 9 bases in between. CDR3 length equals 16 residues. Germline V gene data show CDR1 as LGHNA and CDR2 as YNFKEQ. Here the CDR3 DNA reads TGTGCCAGCAGCCAAGAAGAAGCCCTAGCCAAAAACATTCAGTACTTC. Protein: CASSQEEALAKNIQYF.

This chain connects TRBV11-2 to TRBJ2-3; no clear D. The V end lost 2 bases, the J end lost 2 bases, and 11 bases lay between the germline ends. There are 15 residues in the CDR3. Germline V gives CDR1 SGHAT, CDR2 FQNNGV. This CDR3 is CASSLTPAYTDTQYF. The CDR3 DNA follows: TGTGCCAGCAGCTTAACCCCCGCTTACACAGATACGCAGTATTTT.

This clonotype was seen ten or more times. The chain is built from TRBV7-2 and TRBJ2-3; 10 nucleotides line up with TRBD2. Losses at the gene ends were 5 bases for V and 4 bases for J; bases not matched to a gene: 6. This CDR3 has 15 residues. Germline V gene lookup returns CDR1 SGHTA and CDR2 FQGNSA. CDR3 nucleotide sequence: TGTGCCAGCAGCCAGGGACTAGCGTCCTCAGATACGCAGTATTTT. Translated, it gives CASSQGLASSDTQYF.

Ten or more counts support this clonotype. This rearrangement joins TRBV5-1 to TRBJ2-3; 12 bases are shared with TRBD1. The CDR3 is 17 residues long. Per germline, CDR1 SGHRS and CDR2 YFSETQ. The ends lost 4 bases at V and 5 bases at J; junction bases unmatched: 11. DNA for the CDR3: TGCGCCAGCAGCCCAACCACCGGGACAGGGGGCGTAGATACGCAGTATTTT. It yields the protein CASSPTTGTGGVDTQYF.